One sample yielded the 9 T cell receptor beta chains listed below, sequenced in a study of cytotoxic CD8 clonotypes in ibrutinib-treated CLL. TCRdb's table, derived via immunoSEQ multiplex PCR, lists solely in-frame clones and lacks some. The top ten hold 18% of the sample, which has around 16,000 clones, roughly two thirds seen once. Source: PBMCs, taken before ibrutinib treatment. Receptors originate from a human donor with chronic lymphocytic leukemia.

This clone occurred once. V and J are TRBV30 and TRBJ1-1; no reliable D call. The germline V gene encodes CDR1 GTSNPN and CDR2 SVGIG (reference sequence). V was trimmed by 5 bases and J by 3 bases, leaving 13 bases between them. This CDR3 spans 13 amino acids. In DNA, the CDR3 is TGTGCCTGGGAAGGACGTCGGGACACTGAAGCTTTCTTT. As protein: CAWEGRRDTEAFF.

The V gene is TRBV7-2, the J gene TRBJ2-7; 12 nucleotides match TRBD2. This CDR3 has 14 amino acids. Germline lookup yields CDR1 SGHTA and CDR2 FQGNSA. The junction had 1 base not matched to a gene; V was cut back by 3 bases and J by 4 bases. The DNA of the CDR3 is TGTGCCAGCAGCTTTCTAGCGGGGGGGTACGAGCAGTACTTC. It specifies CASSFLAGGYEQYF.

The chain has TRBV7-9 and TRBJ1-2; unclear D gene. The CDR3 contains 12 residues. CDR1 SEHNR and CDR2 FQNEAQ come from the germline V gene (reference sequence). V lost 0 bases, J lost 6 bases, and 5 bases lay in between. The CDR3 nucleotides read TGTGCCAGCAGCTTAGCAAGCGATGGCTACACCTTC. Encoded protein: CASSLASDGYTF.

This clone was detected a few times. CDR3 sequence reads: CASSLDRTNYGYTF. CDR3 sequence (DNA): TGTGCCAGCAGCTTGGACCGAACTAACTATGGCTACACCTTC. The chain couples TRBV5-4 to TRBJ1-2, with D unclear. The V end lost 0 bases, the J end lost 0 bases, and 6 bases lay between the germline ends. CDR3 length equals 14 residues. Germline CDR1 SGHNT, CDR2 YYREEE (reference sequence). The complete variable domain, with remaining parts taken from reference TRBV5-4 and TRBJ1-2, reads ETGVTQSPTHLIKTRGQQVTLRCSSQSGHNTVSWYQQALGQGPQFIFQYYREEENGRGNFPPRFSGLQFPNYSSELNVNALELDDSALYLCASSLDRTNYGYTFGSGTRLTVV.

The chain employs TRBV2 and TRBJ2-6; tentatively, D is TRBD1 or TRBD2 (5 bases each). From germline, CDR1 is SNHLY and CDR2 FYNNEI. The germline V and J ends were trimmed by 6 bases and 2 bases, with 11 bases remaining between them. The CDR3 length is 15 residues. The CDR3 sequence is CASSIRDAGANVLTF. The CDR3 nucleotides read TGTGCCAGCAGCATCCGGGACGCTGGGGCCAACGTCCTGACTTTC.

In this sample, this clone turned up once. The V and J genes are TRBV4-1 and TRBJ2-5; 8 bases align to TRBD2. The CDR3 has 16 amino acids. With 5 bases clipped from V and 2 bases from J, the junction kept 10 bases outside the gene matches. From germline, CDR1 is MGHRA and CDR2 YSYEKL. The CDR3 DNA reads TGCGCCAGCAGCTTCCCTCTTGGCGGGGGGCAAGAGACCCAGTACTTC. This translates into CASSFPLGGGQETQYF.

The CDR3 nucleotides are TGTGCCATCAGTGAGTCGATGGCCAGGGGAGGGGAAAAACTGTTTTTT. It translates to CAISESMARGGEKLFF. This chain joins TRBV10-3 and TRBJ1-4, with D perhaps TRBD1 (6 bases). Deletions cut 0 bases from V and 8 bases from J, with 16 bases between. This CDR3 has 16 amino acids. CDR1 and CDR2 from the germline V gene are ENHRY and SYGVKD.

As DNA, the CDR3 is TGTGCCAGCAGCAATCGGTCGCTTTGGGGGGATCATTTCGGTGAGCAGTTCTTC. Translation: CASSNRSLWGDHFGEQFF. The chain combines TRBV21-1 with TRBJ2-1; TRBD2 was called by the table and not checked on the DNA. TRBV21-1 is a recognized pseudogene. The CDR3 consists of 18 residues.

The chain couples TRBV19 to TRBJ2-2; D tentatively fits TRBD1 or TRBD2 (6 bases each). Germline assignment: CDR1 LNHDA and CDR2 SQIVND (reference sequence). V was shortened by 10 bases and J by 7 bases, with 19 bases between the two germline ends. The CDR3 spans 14 residues. The CDR3: CATRLRGAGGELFF. The CDR3 DNA reads as TGTGCCACCCGGCTGAGGGGGGCAGGCGGGGAGCTGTTTTTT.